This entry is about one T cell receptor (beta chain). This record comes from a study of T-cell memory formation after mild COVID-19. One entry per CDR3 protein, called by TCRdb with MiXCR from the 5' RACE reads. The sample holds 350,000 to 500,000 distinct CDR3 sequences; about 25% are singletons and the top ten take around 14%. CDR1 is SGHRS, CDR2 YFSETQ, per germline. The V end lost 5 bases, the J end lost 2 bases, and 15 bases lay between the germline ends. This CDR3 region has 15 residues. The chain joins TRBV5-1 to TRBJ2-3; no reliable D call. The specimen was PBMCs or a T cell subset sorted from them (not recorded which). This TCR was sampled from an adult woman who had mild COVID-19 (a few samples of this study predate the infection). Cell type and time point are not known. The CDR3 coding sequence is TGCGCCAGCAGACCTACGCCGACCTACACAGATACGCAGTATTTT. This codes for CASRPTPTYTDTQYF. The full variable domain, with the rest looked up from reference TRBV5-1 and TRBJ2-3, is KAGVTQTPRYLIKTRGQQVTLSCSPISGHRSVSWYQQTPGQGLQFLFEYFSETQRNKGNFPGRFSGRQFSNSRSEMNVSTLELGDSALYLCASRPTPTYTDTQYFGPGTRLTVL.